This record looks at one TCR beta chain sequence and its context. The data are from a study of blood T cell repertoires in COVID-19. Study context: Sample material is recorded as cDNA or gDNA derived from T cells, B-cell-depleted T cells, or PBMCs.

Source study methods: Quantification of nucleated cells was approximated via reference gene primer amplification. Here immunoSEQ multiplex PCR was the method, and the copy in TCRdb shows in-frame clones only, minus some. The DNA was the basis for D and trimming; V, J and clone size are from that table. This sample has 180,000 or so clones, with around 85% found just once. The germline V and J ends were trimmed by 6 bases and 7 bases, with 22 bases remaining between them. The CDR3 is 16 residues long. The germline gives CDR1 SGHVS, CDR2 FNYEAQ. V gene TRBV7-6 combines with J gene TRBJ2-1; the D gene is possibly TRBD2 (5 bases). The sequence was obtained from a human donor with active or convalescent COVID-19. The donor label of this sample is uncertain. Sequenced material: peripheral blood. CDR3 bases: TGTGCCAGCAGTCTTAGCACAGCGGCGGTAGGGAATGAGCAGTTCTTC. It specifies CASSLSTAAVGNEQFF.